This TCR beta chain comes out of a study of cytomegalovirus exposure and HLA in healthy donors. Primers: 60 Vbeta forward and 13 Jbeta reverse. TCRdb keeps only in-frame clones here, not all; method: immunoSEQ multiplex PCR. Its listing shows approximately 150,000 clones. Germline-derived CDR1 and CDR2 are SEHNR and FQNEAQ (reference sequence). The germline V and J ends were trimmed by 10 bases and 5 bases, with 11 bases remaining between them. The CDR3 contains 12 residues. General study findings and limits: 87-base-pair reads could not separate some V segments, including TRBV6-2 and TRBV6-3.

Notes on this clone: Its antigen is not known.

This sequence originates from a woman under 30 in good health and CMV-seronegative. The sample comprised PBMCs. The chain uses TRBV7-9 and TRBJ1-4, with D perhaps TRBD1 (6 bases). This chain's CDR3 is CANPGENEKLFF. The CDR3 nucleotides are TGTGCCAACCCAGGGGAAAATGAAAAACTGTTTTTT.